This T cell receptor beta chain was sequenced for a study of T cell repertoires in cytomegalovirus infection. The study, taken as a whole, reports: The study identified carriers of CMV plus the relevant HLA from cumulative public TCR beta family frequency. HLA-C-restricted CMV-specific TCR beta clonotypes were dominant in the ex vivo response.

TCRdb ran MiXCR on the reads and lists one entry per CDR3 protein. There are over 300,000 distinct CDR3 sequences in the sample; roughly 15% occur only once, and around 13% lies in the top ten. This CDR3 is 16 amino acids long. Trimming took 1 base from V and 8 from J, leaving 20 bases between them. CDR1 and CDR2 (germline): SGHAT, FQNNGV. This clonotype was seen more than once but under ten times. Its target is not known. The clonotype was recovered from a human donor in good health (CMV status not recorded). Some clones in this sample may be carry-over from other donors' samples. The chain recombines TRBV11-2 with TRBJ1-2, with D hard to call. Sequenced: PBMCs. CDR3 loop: CASSLVASTQTMGYTF. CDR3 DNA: TGTGCCAGCAGCTTAGTAGCATCAACACAAACTATGGGCTACACCTTC.